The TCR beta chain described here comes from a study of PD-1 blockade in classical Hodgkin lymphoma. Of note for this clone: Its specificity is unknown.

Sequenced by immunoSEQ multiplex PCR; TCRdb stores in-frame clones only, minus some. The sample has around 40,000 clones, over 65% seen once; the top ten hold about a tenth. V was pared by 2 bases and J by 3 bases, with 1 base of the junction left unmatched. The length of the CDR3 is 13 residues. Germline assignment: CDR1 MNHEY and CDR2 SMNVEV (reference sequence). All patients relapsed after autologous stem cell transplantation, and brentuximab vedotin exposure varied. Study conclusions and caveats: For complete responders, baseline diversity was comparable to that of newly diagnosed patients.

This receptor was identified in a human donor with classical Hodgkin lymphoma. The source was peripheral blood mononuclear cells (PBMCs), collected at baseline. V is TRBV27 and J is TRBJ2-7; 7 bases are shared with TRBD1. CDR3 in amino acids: CASSLAGGYEQYF. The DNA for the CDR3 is TGTGCCAGCAGTTTAGCAGGGGGCTACGAGCAGTACTTC.